This T cell receptor beta chain originates from a study of T-cell reconstitution after alpha-beta-depleted transplantation in children. Study-level points and caveats: Several hundred expanded graft clones reportedly supplied alpha-beta T cells about two months after transplant. Elevated TCRbeta diversity at day 60 was traced, in some patients, to surviving recipient T cells and thymic progenitors.

In germline, CDR1 is DFQATT, CDR2 SNEGSKA (reference sequence). Losses at the gene ends were 4 bases for V and 5 bases for J; bases not matched to a gene: 9. The CDR3 totals 16 residues. The table lists this clonotype with a few counts. Antigen unknown. Molecular barcoding with unique molecular identifiers was used for the TCRbeta library. In TCRdb, the PCR reads were re-called with MiXCR into one record per CDR3 protein. Of 480,000 or so distinct CDR3 sequences listed, roughly a tenth are singletons. The receptor was isolated from a child aged 2-15 years with inherited bone marrow failure, due to receive a stem cell transplant. The specimen was PBMCs, collected before TCRalphabeta/CD19-depleted stem cell transplant. The J gene is TRBJ2-2, the V gene TRBV20-1; 11 nucleotides align to TRBD2. The CDR3 DNA reads as TGCAGTGCTATCCCCCCCGGGACTAGCGGAACCGGGGAGCTGTTTTTT. Its protein product is CSAIPPGTSGTGELFF.